These 23 T cell receptor beta chains were sequenced from one sample in a study of blood T cells in healthy people across ages. Alongside a J-beta primer mix, a sample-barcoded 5' primer served in a second PCR lasting roughly 6 to 11 cycles. From the 5' RACE reads, TCRdb called clonotypes with MiXCR, one entry per CDR3 protein. The sample yields fewer than 900,000 distinct CDR3 sequences, about half seen once. Sequencing was performed on blood. These receptors originate from a woman between 55 and 75 years old in good health.

This clonotype was counted at least ten times. V and J are TRBV9 and TRBJ2-3, with D unresolved. Trimming shortened V by 3 bases and J by 6 bases, and 8 bases separated the two germline ends. The germline V gene encodes CDR1 SGDLS and CDR2 YYNGEE. There are 12 residues in the CDR3. The CDR3: CASSGRLDTQYF. The DNA for the CDR3 is TGTGCCAGCAGCGGGAGATTGGATACGCAGTATTTT.

The V gene is TRBV3-1, the J gene TRBJ1-2, with no clear D. Germline V gene lookup returns CDR1 LGHDT and CDR2 YNNKEL (reference sequence). Trimming pared 1 base from V and 7 bases from J, leaving 4 bases between. The CDR3 is 11 residues long. CDR3 nucleotides: TGTGCCAGCAGCCAAGGCTGTGGCTACACCTTC. This sequence encodes CASSQGCGYTF. The whole variable domain, remainder taken from reference TRBV3-1 and TRBJ1-2, is DTAVSQTPKYLVTQMGNDKSIKCEQNLGHDTMYWYKQDSKKFLKIMFSYNNKELIINETVPNRFSPKSPDKAHLNLHINSLELGDSAVYFCASSQGCGYTFGSGTRLTVV.

The CDR3 sequence is CSARDWREGQNEQFF. The CDR3 DNA sequence: TGCAGTGCTAGAGATTGGCGGGAGGGCCAAAATGAGCAGTTCTTC. The chain recombines TRBV20-1 with TRBJ2-1, with 9 bases that match TRBD2. CDR3 length: 15 residues. Looked up from germline, CDR1 is DFQATT and CDR2 is SNEGSKA (reference sequence). V lost 0 bases to trimming and J lost 7 bases; unmatched junction nucleotides: 7.

The chain carries TRBV5-1 and TRBJ2-2; no firm D call. The CDR3 length is 17 residues. Trimming took off 2 bases at V and 0 bases at J, with 14 bases between the two ends. Germline V gives CDR1 SGHRS, CDR2 YFSETQ. CDR3 nucleotides: TGCGCCAGCAGCTTTCTCGGCAGAACAGCGAACACCGGGGAGCTGTTTTTT. Amino acids: CASSFLGRTANTGELFF. The full variable domain, with the rest looked up from reference TRBV5-1 and TRBJ2-2, is KAGVTQTPRYLIKTRGQQVTLSCSPISGHRSVSWYQQTPGQGLQFLFEYFSETQRNKGNFPGRFSGRQFSNSRSEMNVSTLELGDSALYLCASSFLGRTANTGELFFGEGSRLTVL.

This clonotype came up once. This chain connects TRBV7-2 to TRBJ1-5; no reliable D call. Per the germline V gene, CDR1 is SGHTA and CDR2 is FQGNSA. The CDR3 extends over 13 amino acids. V was pared by 1 base and J by 4 bases, with 5 bases between. CDR3 nucleotides: TGTGCCAGCAGCTTAGTTAGAAATCAGCCCCAGCATTTT. Its translation: CASSLVRNQPQHF.

The chain links TRBV28 to TRBJ2-3; the match to TRBD2 covers 11 bases. This CDR3 is built from 17 residues. Germline CDR1 and CDR2: MDHEN and SYDVKM. The trim removed 6 bases at V and 0 bases at J, leaving 8 bases unmatched. This CDR3 reads CASSLAGGLFSTDTQYF. CDR3 DNA: TGTGCCAGCAGCTTAGCGGGAGGGCTTTTCAGCACAGATACGCAGTATTTT.

Only a few counts were recorded for this clonotype. The CDR3 loop reads CASSLGPGQGFSETQYF. In DNA form, the CDR3 reads TGTGCCAGCAGTCTAGGACCGGGACAGGGCTTTTCAGAGACCCAGTACTTC. J is TRBJ2-5 and V is TRBV27; TRBD1 aligns across 9 bases. V trimming: 5 bases; J trimming: 4 bases; junction bases outside the gene matches: 14. The CDR3 contains 17 residues. Germline lookup yields CDR1 MNHEY and CDR2 SMNVEV (reference sequence).

The CDR3 spells CASRVTGDSYNEQYF. The CDR3 DNA reads as TGTGCCAGCAGGGTAACAGGGGATTCCTACAATGAGCAGTACTTC. The rearrangement links TRBV2 to TRBJ2-1; 7 positions agree with TRBD1. The J call is in doubt because the DNA end fits TRBJ2-7 better. Per germline, CDR1 SNHLY and CDR2 FYNNEI. This CDR3 has 15 amino acids.

This clonotype was seen a handful of times. V usage is TRBV29-1 and J usage is TRBJ2-1, with D possibly being TRBD2 (6 bases). CDR1 SQVTM and CDR2 ANQGSEA come from the germline V gene. The germline V and J ends were trimmed by 4 bases and 3 bases, with 10 bases remaining between them. The length of the CDR3 is 13 residues. Here the CDR3 DNA reads TGCAGCGTTGGCGAGCGGGTCTACAATGAGCAGTTCTTC. Protein product: CSVGERVYNEQFF.

This rearrangement joins TRBV7-2 to TRBJ1-1; D is perhaps TRBD1 (6 bases). From germline, CDR1 is SGHTA and CDR2 FQGNSA. The CDR3 is 11 residues long. Trimming shortened V by 7 bases and J by 12 bases, and 15 bases separated the two germline ends. The CDR3 is CASIQYRESFF. In nucleotides, the CDR3 is TGTGCCAGCATCCAATACAGGGAATCTTTCTTT.

The chain employs TRBV5-1 and TRBJ1-1; 9 nucleotides line up with TRBD1. The CDR3 runs 14 residues. Unmatched junction bases numbered 6, after V lost 4 bases and J lost 5 bases. Germline V gene lookup returns CDR1 SGHRS and CDR2 YFSETQ. The CDR3 sequence is CASSKQGAGTEAFF. DNA for the CDR3: TGCGCCAGCAGCAAACAGGGGGCGGGGACTGAAGCTTTCTTT.

The chain has TRBV7-8 and TRBJ2-1; no definite D call. The CDR3 is 17 amino acids. Trimming pared 5 bases from V and 6 bases from J, leaving 23 bases between. The germline CDR1 and CDR2 sequences are SGHVS and FQNEAQ. CDR3 bases: TGTGCCAGCAGCAGGAGTGGGTTTGCGGCCATTACCAATGAGCAGTTCTTC. This codes for CASSRSGFAAITNEQFF.

The chain links TRBV12-3 or TRBV12-4 to TRBJ2-6, with D possibly called TRBD1 or TRBD2 (5 bases each). This CDR3 region has 14 residues. V shed 7 bases and J shed 4 bases, with 11 bases lying between them. DNA for the CDR3: TGTGCCAGCAACCAGGGAGCGGGGGCCAACGTCCTGACTTTC. It yields the protein CASNQGAGANVLTF.

This clonotype turned up a few times. The V gene is TRBV10-3, the J gene TRBJ1-5, with D possibly being TRBD1 (6 bases). The V gene's germline CDR1 is ENHRY and CDR2 SYGVKD. V lost 11 bases, J lost 2 bases, and 10 bases lay in between. The CDR3 contains 12 residues. This CDR3 reads CAVRQGNQPQHF. For the CDR3, the DNA is TGTGCCGTAAGACAGGGCAATCAGCCCCAGCATTTT.

This clonotype appeared once. The rearrangement uses TRBV20-1 and TRBJ2-7; TRBD2 agrees at 11 bases. With the DNA end fitting TRBJ2-5 better, the J assignment may be wrong. CDR1 is DFQATT, CDR2 SNEGSKA, per germline (reference sequence). This CDR3 has 13 amino acids. CDR3 amino acids: CSAETSGIGTQYF. The CDR3 DNA reads TGCAGTGCAGAGACTAGCGGGATAGGGACCCAGTACTTC.

This chain links TRBV7-2 with TRBJ2-5, with D possibly being TRBD1 (6 bases). CDR3 length equals 12 residues. CDR1 and CDR2 (germline): SGHTA, FQGNSA. Trimming stripped 3 bases from V and 11 bases from J, with 13 bases between. The CDR3 DNA reads as TGTGCCAGCAGCTTGGGGGCCCGTGAGCAGTACTTC. It codes for CASSLGAREQYF.

This clonotype was picked up many times. The genes are TRBV7-2 and TRBJ2-4; 9 positions agree with TRBD1. This CDR3 region has 16 residues. Germline V gene data show CDR1 as SGHTA and CDR2 as FQGNSA. V dropped 4 bases and J dropped 7; count of bases not matched to a gene: 11. The CDR3 sequence is CASSYPRTGDMNIQYF. The CDR3 DNA sequence: TGTGCCAGCAGCTACCCCAGGACAGGGGATATGAACATTCAGTACTTC. Looking up the rest from reference TRBV7-2 and TRBJ2-4 gives the full variable domain: GAGVSQSPSNKVTEKGKDVELRCDPISGHTALYWYRQSLGQGLEFLIYFQGNSAPDKSGLPSDRFSAERTGGSVSTLTIQRTQQEDSAVYLCASSYPRTGDMNIQYFGAGTRLSVL.

The chain carries TRBV7-2 and TRBJ2-5, with 13 bases aligning to TRBD2. V lost 5 bases, J lost 3 bases, and 3 bases stayed unmatched. CDR1 is SGHTA and CDR2 is FQGNSA in the germline V gene. The CDR3 extends over 15 amino acids. DNA of the CDR3: TGTGCCAGCAGCATAACTAGCGGGAGGGAAGAGACCCAGTACTTC. Translation gives CASSITSGREETQYF.

The V gene is TRBV29-1, the J gene TRBJ2-4, with TRBD1 matching 9 bases. The J call may be in error: the DNA end matches TRBJ2-7 better. The CDR3 is 11 residues long. Germline CDR1 is SQVTM and CDR2 is ANQGSEA. The CDR3 DNA reads TGCAGCGTGGGACAGGGCCACGAGCAGTACTTC. It specifies CSVGQGHEQYF.

The table lists this clonotype with a few counts. The genes are TRBV12-3 or TRBV12-4 and TRBJ2-1; D ambiguous. The DNA end favors TRBJ2-7, so the J call may be wrong. The CDR3 spans 14 residues. CDR3 DNA sequence: TGTGCCAGCACCTCTGACGGAGCTGGGGATGAGCAGTACTTC. This gives the protein CASTSDGAGDEQYF.

Note on this clonotype: One end of the junction fails to match germline, which may point to a read error. The J gene is TRBJ2-6, the V gene TRBV28, with 13 bases identical to TRBD2. The CDR3 is 18 residues long. Germline CDR1 MDHEN, CDR2 SYDVKM. For the CDR3, the DNA is TGTGCCAGCAGTCCCGGGACTAGCGGGATGATAGGGGCCAACGTCCTGGCTTTC. It is translated as CASSPGTSGMIGANVLAF.

This clonotype was recorded once. The genes are TRBV7-2 and TRBJ2-5, with 10 bases matching TRBD2. This CDR3 has 16 amino acids. V was clipped by 5 bases and J by 2 bases; unmatched bases: 8. CDR1 SGHTA and CDR2 FQGNSA come from the germline V gene. CDR3 sequence reads: CASSTSGTSVQETQYF. The CDR3 DNA is TGTGCCAGCAGCACATCCGGGACTAGCGTTCAAGAGACCCAGTACTTC. Full variable domain (outside the CDR3, taken from reference TRBV7-2 and TRBJ2-5): GAGVSQSPSNKVTEKGKDVELRCDPISGHTALYWYRQSLGQGLEFLIYFQGNSAPDKSGLPSDRFSAERTGGSVSTLTIQRTQQEDSAVYLCASSTSGTSVQETQYFGPGTRLLVL.

There are a few counts of this clonotype. The V and J genes are TRBV4-2 and TRBJ2-3, with D possibly matching TRBD1 (5 bases). The CDR3 contains 14 residues. Germline CDR1 reads LGHNA; CDR2 reads YNFKEQ. V lost 0 bases, J lost 5 bases, and 9 bases lay in between. This CDR3 reads CASSQEGQEDTQYF. The CDR3 nucleotides are TGTGCCAGCAGCCAAGAGGGGCAGGAAGATACGCAGTATTTT.